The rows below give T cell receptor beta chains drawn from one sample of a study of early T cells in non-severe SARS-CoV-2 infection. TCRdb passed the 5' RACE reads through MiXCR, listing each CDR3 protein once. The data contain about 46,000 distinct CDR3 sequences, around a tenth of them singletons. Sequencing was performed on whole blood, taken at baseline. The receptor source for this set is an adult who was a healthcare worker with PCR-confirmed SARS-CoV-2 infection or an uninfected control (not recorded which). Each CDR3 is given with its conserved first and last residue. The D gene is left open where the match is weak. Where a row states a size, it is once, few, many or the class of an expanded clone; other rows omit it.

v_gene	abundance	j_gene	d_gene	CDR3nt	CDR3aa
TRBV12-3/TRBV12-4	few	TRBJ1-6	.	TGTGCCAGCAGTTTAAGGGAGTGGACACCCCTCCACTTT	CASSLREWTPLHF
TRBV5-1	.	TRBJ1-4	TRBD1	TGCGCCAGCAGCCCGGGACAGCTGGCAACTAATGAAAAACTGTTTTTT	CASSPGQLATNEKLFF
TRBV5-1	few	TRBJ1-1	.	TGCGCCAGCAGCTTGGAGGGGGAAGGTACTGAAGCTTTCTTT	CASSLEGEGTEAFF
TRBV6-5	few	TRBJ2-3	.	TGTGCCAGCAGTTACGGGGCTGACACAGATACGCAGTATTTT	CASSYGADTDTQYF
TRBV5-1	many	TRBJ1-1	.	TGCGCCAGCAGCTTCCTTGGGGAGACTGAAGCTTTCTTT	CASSFLGETEAFF
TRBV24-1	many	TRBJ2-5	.	TGTGCCACCAGTGATTTATCGGACTTGCAGGAGACCCAGTACTTC	CATSDLSDLQETQYF
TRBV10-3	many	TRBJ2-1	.	TGTGCCATCAGCCGGGACTCCTTAAATGAGCAGTTCTTC	CAISRDSLNEQFF
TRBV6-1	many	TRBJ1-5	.	TGTGCCAGCAATGACCGGTACAATCAGCCCCAGCATTTT	CASNDRYNQPQHF
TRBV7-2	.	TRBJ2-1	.	TGTGCCAGCAGCTTATTGAGGAATGAGCAGTTCTTC	CASSLLRNEQFF
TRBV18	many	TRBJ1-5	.	TGTGCCAGCTCTCCGGAGGGACAGCCCCAGCATTTT	CASSPEGQPQHF
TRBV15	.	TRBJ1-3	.	TGTGCCACCAGCAGACCAATCGGAAACACCATATATTTT	CATSRPIGNTIYF
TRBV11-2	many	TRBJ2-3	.	TGTGCCAGCAGCCCAGGATCGGGGAATACGCAGTATTTT	CASSPGSGNTQYF
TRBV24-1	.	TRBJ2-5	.	TGTGCCACCAGTGCAGGGGGGACAGAGACCCAGTATTTC	CATSAGGTETQYF
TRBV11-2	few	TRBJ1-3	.	TGTGCCAGCAGCCAAGGTTCTGGAAACACCATATATTTT	CASSQGSGNTIYF
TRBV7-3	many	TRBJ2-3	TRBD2	TGTGCCAGCAGCGCGTCGCCCGGGACTACAGGCACAGATACGCAGTATTTT	CASSASPGTTGTDTQYF
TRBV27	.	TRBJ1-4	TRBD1	TGTGCCAGCAGCTCTGACTTGGGACAGCGACTGTTTTTT	CASSSDLGQRLFF
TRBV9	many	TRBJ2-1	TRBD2	TGTGCCAGCAGCGTAGTGGGGGGGACTAGCGGCTACAATGAGCAGTTCTTC	CASSVVGGTSGYNEQFF
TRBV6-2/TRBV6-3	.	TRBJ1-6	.	TGTGCCAGCACCTCCGGGAGACCCCTCCACTTT	CASTSGRPLHF
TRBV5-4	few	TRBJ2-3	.	TGTGCCAGCAGCTCAGGTGGGAGCACAGATACGCAGTATTTT	CASSSGGSTDTQYF
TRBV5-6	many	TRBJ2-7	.	TGTGCCAGCAGCCCACCTACTGGCGAGCAGTACTTC	CASSPPTGEQYF
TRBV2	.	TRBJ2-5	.	TGTGCCAGCAGTGAAGAAGAGACCCAGTACTTC	CASSEEETQYF
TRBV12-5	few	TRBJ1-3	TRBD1	TGTGCTAGTGGTTTGAGGACAGGGGTATCGGGAAACACCATATATTTT	CASGLRTGVSGNTIYF
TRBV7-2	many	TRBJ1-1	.	TGTGCCAGCAGCATCGCCGGTCGCGCAGCTTTCTTT	CASSIAGRAAFF
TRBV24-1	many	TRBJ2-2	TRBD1	TGTGCCACCAGTGTACAGGGGGTAGTCACCGGGGAGCTGTTTTTT	CATSVQGVVTGELFF